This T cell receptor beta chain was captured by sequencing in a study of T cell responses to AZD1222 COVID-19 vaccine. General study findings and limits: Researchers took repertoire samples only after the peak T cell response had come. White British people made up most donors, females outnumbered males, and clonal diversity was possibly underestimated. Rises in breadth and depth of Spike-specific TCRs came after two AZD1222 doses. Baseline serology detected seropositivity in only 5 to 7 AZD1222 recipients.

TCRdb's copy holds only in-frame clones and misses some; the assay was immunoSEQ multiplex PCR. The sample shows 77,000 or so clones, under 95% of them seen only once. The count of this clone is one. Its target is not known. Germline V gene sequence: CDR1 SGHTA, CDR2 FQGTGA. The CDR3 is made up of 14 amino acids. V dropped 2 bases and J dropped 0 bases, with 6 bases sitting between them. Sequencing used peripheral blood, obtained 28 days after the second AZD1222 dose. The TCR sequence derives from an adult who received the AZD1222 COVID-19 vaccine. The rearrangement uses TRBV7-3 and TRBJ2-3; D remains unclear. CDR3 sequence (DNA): TGTGCCAGCAGCTTACACCAAAGCACAGATACGCAGTATTTT. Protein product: CASSLHQSTDTQYF.